This TCR beta chain was recorded in a study of blood T cells in healthy people across ages. The CDR3 runs to 14 residues. The trim removed 7 bases at V and 5 bases at J, leaving 6 bases unmatched. Germline assignment: CDR1 SGHTA and CDR2 FQGNSA. A J-beta primer mix and a sample-barcoded 5' primer were used in a second PCR of roughly 7 to 12 cycles. TCRdb re-analysed the 5' RACE reads in MiXCR, keeping a single row per CDR3 protein. The sample yields fewer than 700,000 distinct CDR3 sequences, roughly 41% seen once. As for this clonotype: The antigen is undetermined.

Overall study results and limits: Age showed a roughly linear inverse relationship with TCR beta diversity per million T cells. More naive CD4+ cells and higher diversity were found in long-lived than in aged donors. It was held that diversity estimates obtained from one million T cells represented underestimates.

The sequencing sample was made of blood. The V call is TRBV7-2, the J call TRBJ1-4; 8 bases match TRBD1. This receptor was identified in a man older than 75 in good health. The CDR3 DNA reads as TGTGCCAGCACCCAAAGGACAGGGAATGAAAAACTGTTTTTT. Protein sequence: CASTQRTGNEKLFF.